The rows below give T cell receptor beta chains drawn from one sample of a study of T cell repertoires in cytomegalovirus infection. Their recognized antigens are unknown. TCRdb re-analysed the reads in MiXCR, keeping a single row per CDR3 protein. Among about 770,000 distinct CDR3 sequences listed, approximately 32% were seen once. Sequenced material: cultured CD8+ T cells from PBMCs, taken from culture after CMV antigen stimulation. These TCRs come from a human donor in good health (CMV status not recorded). Some clones in this sample may be carry-over from other donors' samples. Each CDR3 is given with its conserved first and last residue. Each record gives: V gene, J gene, CDR3 protein.

>TRBV11-1|TRBJ2-2
CASTSTGTLNTGELFF
>TRBV6-6|TRBJ2-3
CASSYRGSGGANADTQYF
>TRBV7-3|TRBJ2-1
CASSPNGGGRNEQFF
>TRBV28|TRBJ1-3
CASSPPIYF
>TRBV5-1|TRBJ1-1
CASSRLGETSRGNTEAFF
>TRBV12-3/TRBV12-4|TRBJ1-5
CASSPARFDNQPQHF
>TRBV4-1|TRBJ2-3
CASSQDYGAPDTQYF
>TRBV7-2|TRBJ2-7
CASSLEWTTSYEQYF
>TRBV9|TRBJ1-6
CASKRTDDNSPLHF
>TRBV12-3/TRBV12-4|TRBJ1-4
CASSVTVPREELFF
>TRBV2|TRBJ1-1
CASLIIGANMNTEAFF
>TRBV11-1|TRBJ1-1
CASSPGQGFNTEAFF